The source of this T cell receptor beta chain is a study of beta chain features in type 1 diabetes. Points from the study as a whole: TCRB CDR3s from Type 1 diabetes patients were moderately but significantly shorter in all four CD4+ subsets.

On this clone: Its antigen is unidentified.

The study reverse transcribed the entire isolated RNA, so it sequenced expressed TCRB transcripts. TCRdb keeps only in-frame clones here, not all; method: immunoSEQ multiplex PCR. This table has some 700,000 clones, 13% appearing once. Germline V gene lookup returns CDR1 MNHEY and CDR2 SMNVEV (reference sequence). The CDR3 spans 14 residues. Losses at the gene ends were 4 bases for V and 3 bases for J; bases not matched to a gene: 5. The chain combines TRBV27 with TRBJ2-5; TRBD1 agrees at 7 bases. This TCR was sampled from a man younger than 30 with type 1 diabetes. Material: naive CD4+ T cells from blood. The DNA of the CDR3 is TGTGCCAGCAGTTCCGCGACAGGGAAAGAGACCCAGTACTTC. Its translation: CASSSATGKETQYF.